This T cell receptor beta chain emerged from a study of radiotherapy plus CTLA-4 blockade in lung cancer. At the level of the study: Objective responses were documented in around 20% of patients, with disease control in 31%.

Data came from immunoSEQ multiplex PCR; TCRdb stores just in-frame clones and leaves some out. The data show about 88,000 clones, approximately 79% seen once. Trimming shortened V by 0 bases and J by 11 bases, and 16 bases separated the two germline ends. The CDR3 covers 14 residues. Germline V gives CDR1 KGHSH, CDR2 LQKENI. Findings and limits, study-wide: Early blood T cell clone dynamics, with interferon-beta, were reported to best predict response.

About this clone itself: Its antigen is not known.

This sequence originates from a human donor with non-small cell lung cancer that progressed on radiotherapy plus ipilimumab. The chain joins TRBV18 to TRBJ1-1; a weak D match, TRBD1 (6 bases). The input for sequencing was peripheral blood, taken from a patient treated with radiotherapy plus ipilimumab. CDR3 in amino acids: CASSPPEQGRVAFF. The CDR3, as DNA: TGTGCCAGCTCACCACCGGAACAGGGTCGGGTGGCTTTCTTT.